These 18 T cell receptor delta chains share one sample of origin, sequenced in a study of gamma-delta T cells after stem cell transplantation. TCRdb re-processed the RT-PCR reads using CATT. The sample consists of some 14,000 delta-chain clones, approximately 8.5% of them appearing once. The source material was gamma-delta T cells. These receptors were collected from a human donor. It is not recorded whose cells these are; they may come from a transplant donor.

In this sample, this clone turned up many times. CDR3 nucleotide sequence: TGTGCTCTTGGGGACCTCCCGGGGGCAGGTTCCCATATAGGTAGGACTTACTGGGGGATAGGCCTTTACACCGATAAACTCATCTTT. Its protein product is CALGDLPGAGSHIGRTYWGIGLYTDKLIF. The chain uses TRDV1 and TRDJ1, with TRDD3 identical over 11 bases. Germline CDR1 reads TSWWSYY; CDR2 reads QGS. The CDR3 consists of 29 residues. Trimming removed 3 bases from V and 0 bases from J; junction bases left unmatched: 42.

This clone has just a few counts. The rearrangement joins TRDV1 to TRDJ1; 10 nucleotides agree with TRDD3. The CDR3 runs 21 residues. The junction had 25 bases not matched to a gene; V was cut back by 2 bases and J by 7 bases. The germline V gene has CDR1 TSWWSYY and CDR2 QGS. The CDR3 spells CALGEFSYTLRRGDTRGKLIF. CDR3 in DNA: TGTGCTCTTGGGGAATTTTCCTACACCCTCCGACGGGGGGATACGAGGGGTAAACTCATCTTT.

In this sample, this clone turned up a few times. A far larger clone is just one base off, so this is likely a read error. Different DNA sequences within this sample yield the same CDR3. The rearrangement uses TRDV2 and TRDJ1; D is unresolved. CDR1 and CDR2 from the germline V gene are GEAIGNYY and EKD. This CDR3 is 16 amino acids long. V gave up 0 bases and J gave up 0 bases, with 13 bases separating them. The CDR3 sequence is CACDTAGPPYTDKLIF. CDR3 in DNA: TGTGCCTGTGACACCGCGGGCCCTCCGTACACCGATAAACTCATCTTT.

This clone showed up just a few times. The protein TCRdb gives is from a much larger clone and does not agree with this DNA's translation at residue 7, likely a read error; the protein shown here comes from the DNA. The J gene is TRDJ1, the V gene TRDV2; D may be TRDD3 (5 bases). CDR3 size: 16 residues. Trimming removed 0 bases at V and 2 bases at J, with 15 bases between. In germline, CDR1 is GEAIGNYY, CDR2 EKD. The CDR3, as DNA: TGTGCCTGTGACACCGGGGAGACAGCGCCGACCGATAAACTCATCTTT. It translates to CACDTGETAPTDKLIF.

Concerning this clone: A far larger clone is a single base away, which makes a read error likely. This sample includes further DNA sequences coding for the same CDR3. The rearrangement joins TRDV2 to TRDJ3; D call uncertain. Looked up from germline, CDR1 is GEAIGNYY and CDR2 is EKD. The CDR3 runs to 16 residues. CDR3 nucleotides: TGTGCCTGCGACACCATGAGCTCCTGGGACACCCGACAGATGTTTTTC. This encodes CACDTMSSWDTRQMFF.

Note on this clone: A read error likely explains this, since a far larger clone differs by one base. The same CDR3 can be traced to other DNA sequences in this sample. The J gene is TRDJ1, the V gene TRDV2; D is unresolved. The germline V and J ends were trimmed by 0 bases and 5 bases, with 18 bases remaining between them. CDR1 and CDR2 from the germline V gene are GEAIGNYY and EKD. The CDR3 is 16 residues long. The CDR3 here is CACDTVTRQGTDKLIF. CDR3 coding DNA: TGTGCCTGTGACACCGTGACCCGGCAGGGTACTGATAAACTCATCTTT.

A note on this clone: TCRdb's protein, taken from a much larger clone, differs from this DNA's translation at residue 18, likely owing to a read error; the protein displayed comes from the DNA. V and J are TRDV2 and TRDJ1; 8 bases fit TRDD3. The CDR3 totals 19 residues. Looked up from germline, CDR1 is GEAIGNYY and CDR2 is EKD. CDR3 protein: CACDPLFGYQGDSTDKLTF. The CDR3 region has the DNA TGTGCCTGTGACCCTTTGTTTGGCTACCAGGGGGATAGCACCGATAAACTCACCTTT.

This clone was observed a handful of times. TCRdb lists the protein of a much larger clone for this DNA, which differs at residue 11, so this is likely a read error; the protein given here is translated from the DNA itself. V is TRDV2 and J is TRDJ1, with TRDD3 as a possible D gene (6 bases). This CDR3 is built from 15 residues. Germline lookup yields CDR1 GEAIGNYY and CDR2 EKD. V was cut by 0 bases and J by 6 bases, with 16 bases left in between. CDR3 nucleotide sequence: TGTGCCTGTGACACCCTGGGGACGTGGAGCTATAAACTCATCTTT. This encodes CACDTLGTWSYKLIF.

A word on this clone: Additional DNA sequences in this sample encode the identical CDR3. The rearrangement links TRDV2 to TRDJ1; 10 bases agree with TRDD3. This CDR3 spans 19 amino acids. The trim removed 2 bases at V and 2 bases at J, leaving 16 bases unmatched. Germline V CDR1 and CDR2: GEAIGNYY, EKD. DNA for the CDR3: TGTGCCTGTGACAGGAGTACTACACACACTGGGGGATCGACCGATAAACTCATCTTT. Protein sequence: CACDRSTTHTGGSTDKLIF.

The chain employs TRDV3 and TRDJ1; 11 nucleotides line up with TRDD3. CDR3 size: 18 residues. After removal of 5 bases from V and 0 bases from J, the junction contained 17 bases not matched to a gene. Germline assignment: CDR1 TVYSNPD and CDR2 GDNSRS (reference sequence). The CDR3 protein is CALSSYDLGDTNTDKLIF. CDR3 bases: TGTGCCCTCTCCTCCTACGACCTGGGGGATACCAACACCGATAAACTCATCTTT.

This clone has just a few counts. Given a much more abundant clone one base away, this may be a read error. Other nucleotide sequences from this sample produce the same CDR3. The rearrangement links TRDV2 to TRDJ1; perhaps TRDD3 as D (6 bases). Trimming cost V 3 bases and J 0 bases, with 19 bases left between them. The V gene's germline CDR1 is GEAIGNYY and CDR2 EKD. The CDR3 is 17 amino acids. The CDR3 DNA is TGTGCCTGTGACTGGGGGGGGGAGACCAGAAACACCGATAAACTCATCTTT. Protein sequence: CACDWGGETRNTDKLIF.

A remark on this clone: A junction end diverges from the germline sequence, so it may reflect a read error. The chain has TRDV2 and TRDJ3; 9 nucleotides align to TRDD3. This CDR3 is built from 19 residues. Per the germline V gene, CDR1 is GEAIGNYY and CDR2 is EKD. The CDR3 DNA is TGTGCCTGTGACAATGGAAGGGGGGATACAGCCTGGGACACCCGAAAGATGTTTTTC. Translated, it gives CACDNGRGDTAWDTRKMFF.

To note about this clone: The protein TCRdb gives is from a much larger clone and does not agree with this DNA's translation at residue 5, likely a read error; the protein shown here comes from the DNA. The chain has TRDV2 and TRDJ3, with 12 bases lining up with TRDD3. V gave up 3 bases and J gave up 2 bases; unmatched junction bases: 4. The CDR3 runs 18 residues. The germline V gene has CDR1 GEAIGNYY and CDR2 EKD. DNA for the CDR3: TGTGCCTGTGACCTACTGGGGGATACTGCCTGGGACACCCGACAGATGTTTTTC. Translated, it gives CACDLLGDTAWDTRQMFF.

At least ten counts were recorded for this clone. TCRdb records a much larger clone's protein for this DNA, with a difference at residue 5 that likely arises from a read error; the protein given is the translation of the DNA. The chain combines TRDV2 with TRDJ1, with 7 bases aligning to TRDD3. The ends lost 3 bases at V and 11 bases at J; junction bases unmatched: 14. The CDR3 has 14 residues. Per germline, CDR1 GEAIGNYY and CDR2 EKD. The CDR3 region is CACDLLGDLKWLIF. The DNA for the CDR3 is TGTGCCTGTGACCTATTGGGGGACTTGAAGTGGCTCATCTTT.

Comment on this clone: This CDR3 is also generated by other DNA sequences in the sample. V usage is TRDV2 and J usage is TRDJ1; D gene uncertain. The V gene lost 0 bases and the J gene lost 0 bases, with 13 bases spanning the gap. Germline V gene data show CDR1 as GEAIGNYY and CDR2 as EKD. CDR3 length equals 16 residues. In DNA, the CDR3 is TGTGCCTGTGACACCGGTCCGGCCAGGAACACCGATAAACTCATCTTT. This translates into CACDTGPARNTDKLIF.

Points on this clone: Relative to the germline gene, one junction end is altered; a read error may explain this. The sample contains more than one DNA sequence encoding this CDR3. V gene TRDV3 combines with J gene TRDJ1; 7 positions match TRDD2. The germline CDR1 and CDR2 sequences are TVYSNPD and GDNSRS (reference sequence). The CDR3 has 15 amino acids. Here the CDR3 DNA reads TGTGCCTTTTCACGCCTTCCTCTGTACAACTATACACTCATCTTC. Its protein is CAFSRLPLYNYTLIF.

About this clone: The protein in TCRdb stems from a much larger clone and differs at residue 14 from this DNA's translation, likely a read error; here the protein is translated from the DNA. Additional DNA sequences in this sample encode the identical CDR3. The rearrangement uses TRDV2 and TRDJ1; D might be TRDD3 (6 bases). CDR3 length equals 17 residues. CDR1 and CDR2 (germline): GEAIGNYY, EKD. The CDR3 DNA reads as TGTGCCTGTGACACAGTCGGGGATCTGGCCTACACCGATAACCTCATCTTT. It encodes CACDTVGDLAYTDNLIF.

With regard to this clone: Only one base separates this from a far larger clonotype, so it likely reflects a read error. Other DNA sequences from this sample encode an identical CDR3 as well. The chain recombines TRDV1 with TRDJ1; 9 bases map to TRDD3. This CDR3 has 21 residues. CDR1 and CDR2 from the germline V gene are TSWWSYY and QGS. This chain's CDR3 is CALGELRGPSLLGGYTDKLIF. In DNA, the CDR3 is TGTGCTCTTGGGGAACTTCGGGGACCTTCCCTCCTAGGGGGATACACTGATAAACTCATCTTT.